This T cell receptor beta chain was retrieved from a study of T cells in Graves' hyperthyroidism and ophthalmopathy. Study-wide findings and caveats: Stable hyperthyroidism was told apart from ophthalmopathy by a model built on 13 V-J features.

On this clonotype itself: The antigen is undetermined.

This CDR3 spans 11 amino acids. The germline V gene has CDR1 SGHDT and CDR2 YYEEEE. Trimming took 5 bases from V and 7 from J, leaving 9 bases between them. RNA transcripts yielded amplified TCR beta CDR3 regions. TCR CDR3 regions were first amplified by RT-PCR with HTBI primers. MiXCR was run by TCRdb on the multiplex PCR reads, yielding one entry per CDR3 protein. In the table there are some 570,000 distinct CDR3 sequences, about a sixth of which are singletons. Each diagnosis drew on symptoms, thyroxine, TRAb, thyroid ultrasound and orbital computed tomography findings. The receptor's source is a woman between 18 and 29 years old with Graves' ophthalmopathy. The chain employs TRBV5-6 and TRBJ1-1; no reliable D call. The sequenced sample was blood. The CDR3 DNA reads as TGTGCCAGCAGTGGACGCCGTGAAGCTTTCTTT. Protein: CASSGRREAFF.